The 31 T cell receptor beta chains presented below share a single source sample, sequenced in a study of blood T cell repertoires in COVID-19. The assay was immunoSEQ multiplex PCR, and TCRdb's table has in-frame clones only and misses some. The data contain 140,000 to 150,000 clones, approximately 80% of them singletons. The sample was peripheral blood. These receptors were obtained from a man aged 55 to 70 with active or convalescent COVID-19.

The genes are TRBV4-1 and TRBJ2-7, with 7 bases matching TRBD1. With V trimmed by 0 bases and J by 3 bases, 5 bases remained unmatched. Looked up from germline, CDR1 is MGHRA and CDR2 is YSYEKL. The CDR3 spans 15 residues. This CDR3 is CASSQEGAGGYEQYV. Here the CDR3 DNA reads TGCGCCAGCAGCCAAGAGGGGGCAGGGGGCTACGAGCAGTACGTC.

This clone came up a few times. This CDR3 reads CASSQDEFSRERAYNEQFF. The DNA for the CDR3 is TGCGCCAGCAGCCAAGATGAGTTTTCGAGGGAGAGGGCCTACAATGAGCAGTTCTTC. V is TRBV4-1 and J is TRBJ2-1; weak D call: TRBD2 (5 bases). The V end was cut by 0 bases, the J end by 2 bases, with 20 bases between. Germline V gene lookup returns CDR1 MGHRA and CDR2 YSYEKL. This CDR3 is built from 19 residues.

The rearrangement joins TRBV6-6 to TRBJ1-5, with 12 bases aligning to TRBD1. Trimming took 5 bases from V and 2 from J; bases not matched to a gene: 10. Germline CDR1 and CDR2: MNHNY and SVGAGI (reference sequence). The CDR3 totals 18 residues. The CDR3 loop is CASSHTGTGGRGNQPQHF. CDR3 nucleotides: TGTGCCAGCAGTCACACCGGGACAGGGGGCCGGGGCAATCAGCCCCAGCATTTT.

This chain uses TRBV2 with TRBJ2-2; 8 bases agree with TRBD1. Germline V CDR1 and CDR2: SNHLY, FYNNEI. Losses at the gene ends were 5 bases for V and 0 bases for J; bases not matched to a gene: 2. This CDR3 has 15 amino acids. The CDR3 DNA reads as TGTGCCAGCAGTAGACAGGGGACGAACACCGGGGAGCTGTTTTTT. It is translated as CASSRQGTNTGELFF.

The gene calls are TRBV30 and TRBJ1-6; 7 bases match TRBD1. The germline gives CDR1 GTSNPN, CDR2 SVGIG (reference sequence). This CDR3 comprises 16 residues. V gave up 5 bases and J gave up 6 bases; unmatched junction bases: 13. CDR3 region: CAWGGHGGGLNSPLHF. The CDR3 DNA reads TGTGCCTGGGGAGGACACGGAGGGGGCCTTAATTCACCCCTCCACTTT.

The chain couples TRBV28 to TRBJ1-5, with 9 bases that match TRBD1. The CDR3 length is 18 residues. The V and J ends lost 5 bases and 0 bases, in that order; junction bases with no gene match: 11. CDR1 and CDR2 from the germline V gene are MDHEN and SYDVKM. CDR3: CASSPSPTGGHSNQPQHF. CDR3 DNA: TGTGCCAGCAGTCCCTCCCCCACAGGGGGCCATAGCAATCAGCCCCAGCATTTT.

The chain employs TRBV6-4 and TRBJ1-2; possibly TRBD1 for D (6 bases). The V gene's germline CDR1 is MRHNA and CDR2 SNTAGT. V was shortened by 0 bases and J by 3 bases, with 14 bases between the two germline ends. The CDR3 sequence is 16 residues long. CDR3 nucleotides: TGTGCCAGCAGTGACTCGTCCAGGGGAGTCCACTATGGCTACACCTTC. Translation gives CASSDSSRGVHYGYTF.

As concerns this clone: The sample has other DNA sequences that encode this CDR3 too. CDR3 in DNA: TGTGCCAGCAGCTCGACAGGGGGTGAAGACACTGAAGCTTTCTTT. Protein: CASSSTGGEDTEAFF. The chain has TRBV11-3 and TRBJ1-1; 9 nucleotides line up with TRBD1. This CDR3 is 15 amino acids long. J was trimmed by 3 bases and V by 4 bases; bases with no gene match: 6. Germline values: CDR1 SGHNT, CDR2 YENEEA.

The chain recombines TRBV10-3 with TRBJ2-2; 8 nucleotides agree with TRBD2. Germline CDR1 is ENHRY and CDR2 is SYGVKD. The trim removed 10 bases at V and 3 bases at J, leaving 10 bases unmatched. This CDR3 spans 15 amino acids. The CDR3 loop is CASQAGREDTGELFF. CDR3 sequence (DNA): TGTGCCAGCCAGGCCGGGCGGGAGGACACCGGGGAGCTGTTTTTT.

The chain combines TRBV5-1 with TRBJ2-3; TRBD1 matches at 7 bases. Trimming cost V 0 bases and J 0 bases; bases outside gene matches: 7. Per the germline V gene, CDR1 is SGHRS and CDR2 is YFSETQ. The CDR3 runs to 17 residues. CDR3 residues: CASSLALRTGSTDTQYF. The CDR3 nucleotides read TGCGCCAGCAGCTTGGCTTTAAGGACAGGTAGCACAGATACGCAGTATTTT.

The chain carries TRBV6-5 and TRBJ1-2; D is possibly TRBD1 (6 bases). CDR3 size: 14 residues. V shed 4 bases and J shed 4 bases, with 13 bases lying between them. The germline gives CDR1 MNHEY, CDR2 SVGAGI. The CDR3 is CASSSDRNLYGYTF. DNA of the CDR3: TGTGCCAGCAGTTCCGACAGGAACCTCTATGGCTACACCTTC.

The chain joins TRBV11-2 to TRBJ1-2; a possible D gene is TRBD1 (5 bases). This CDR3 spans 14 amino acids. Germline V gene data show CDR1 as SGHAT and CDR2 as FQNNGV. The germline V and J ends were trimmed by 4 bases and 4 bases, with 13 bases remaining between them. In nucleotides, the CDR3 is TGTGCCAGCAGCTCGTGGCAGGGTGCCTATGGCTACACCTTC. It translates to CASSSWQGAYGYTF.

The rearrangement joins TRBV20-1 to TRBJ2-5; the D is unclear. CDR3 length: 11 residues. CDR1 is DFQATT and CDR2 is SNEGSKA in the germline V gene (reference sequence). The CDR3 protein is CMIRRGETQYF. The DNA for the CDR3 is TGCATGATCCGACGAGGAGAGACCCAGTACTTC.

J is TRBJ2-3 and V is TRBV5-5, with TRBD1 matching over 8 bases. The CDR3 covers 16 residues. Germline CDR1 reads SGHKS; CDR2 reads YYEKEE (reference sequence). V lost 4 bases and J lost 0; bases outside the gene matches: 7. The CDR3 bases are TGTGCCAGCAGCACGCGGACAGGGTCTAGCACAGATACGCAGTATTTT. Translation gives CASSTRTGSSTDTQYF.

This clone came up once. The chain combines TRBV30 with TRBJ1-1; a possible D gene is TRBD1 (6 bases). The CDR3 contains 14 residues. With 1 base removed from V and 5 bases from J, the gap between germline ends came to 14 bases. In germline, CDR1 is GTSNPN, CDR2 SVGIG (reference sequence). CDR3 DNA: TGTGCCTGGAGTGCACTAGGGGGAATGACTGAAGCTTTCTTT. It is translated as CAWSALGGMTEAFF.

This chain connects TRBV9 to TRBJ2-2, with D perhaps TRBD2 (5 bases). Per germline, CDR1 SGDLS and CDR2 YYNGEE. The CDR3 is 15 amino acids. Trimming stripped 6 bases from V and 0 bases from J, with 12 bases between. CDR3 bases: TGTGCCAGCAACCGCGGGCAAACGAACACCGGGGAGCTGTTTTTT. Its translation is CASNRGQTNTGELFF.

This clone was detected only a few times. V is TRBV5-1 and J is TRBJ1-1; D is undetermined. Between the trimmed V and J ends, which lost 4 bases and 1 base, there was a span of 11 bases. CDR1 and CDR2 from the germline V gene are SGHRS and YFSETQ. CDR3 length equals 14 residues. This chain's CDR3 is CASSGRGQNTEAFF. The CDR3 nucleotides read TGCGCCAGCAGCGGGAGAGGCCAGAACACTGAAGCTTTCTTT.

This chain connects TRBV6-1 to TRBJ1-1, with 12 positions matching TRBD1. The CDR3 covers 16 residues. Germline assignment: CDR1 MNHNS and CDR2 SASEGT. The V gene end was trimmed by 3 bases and the J gene end by 2 bases; junction bases not matched to a gene: 4. The CDR3 spells CASSDGTGGYNTEAFF. The CDR3 DNA reads TGTGCCAGCAGTGATGGGACAGGGGGCTATAACACTGAAGCTTTCTTT.

The table lists this clone with a count of one. This chain joins TRBV7-9 and TRBJ2-3; 10 bases match TRBD2. The germline V gene has CDR1 SEHNR and CDR2 FQNEAQ (reference sequence). V dropped 7 bases and J dropped 1; count of bases not matched to a gene: 5. CDR3 length: 15 residues. The CDR3, as DNA: TGTGCCAGCATCCCTCTAGCGGGGGGCACAGATACGCAGTATTTT. Translation gives CASIPLAGGTDTQYF.

The chain couples TRBV19 to TRBJ2-3; D is possibly TRBD2 (6 bases). CDR1 is LNHDA, CDR2 SQIVND, per germline (reference sequence). This CDR3 contains 14 residues. Trimming removed 4 bases at V and 2 bases at J, with 10 bases between. The CDR3 bases are TGTGCCAGTAGTACGGGGGACCTCACAGATACGCAGTATTTT. Its protein product is CASSTGDLTDTQYF.

This chain connects TRBV2 to TRBJ2-3, with 8 bases that match TRBD2. Trimming took 3 bases from V and 1 from J; bases not matched to a gene: 6. The CDR3 spans 16 residues. Germline V gives CDR1 SNHLY, CDR2 FYNNEI. The CDR3 loop reads CASSDRLAGGTDTQYF. DNA for the CDR3: TGTGCCAGCAGTGATCGGCTAGCGGGTGGCACAGATACGCAGTATTTT.

This chain uses TRBV11-3 with TRBJ1-2; 9 bases are a match to TRBD1. The junction had 1 base not matched to a gene; V was cut back by 1 base and J by 4 bases. CDR3 length: 14 residues. Germline loops: CDR1 SGHNT, CDR2 YENEEA. The CDR3 protein is CASSLGQGVYGYTF. The CDR3 DNA is TGTGCCAGCAGCTTAGGACAGGGGGTCTATGGCTACACCTTC. The full variable domain, its missing parts supplied by reference TRBV11-3 and TRBJ1-2, is EAGVVQSPRYKIIEKKQPVAFWCNPISGHNTLYWYLQNLGQGPELLIRYENEEAVDDSQLPKDRFSAERLKGVDSTLKIQPAELGDSAVYLCASSLGQGVYGYTFGSGTRLTVV.

This chain joins TRBV6-5 and TRBJ2-7, with unresolved D. Trimming left V 11 bases short and J 0 bases short, with 14 bases between. Germline-derived CDR1 and CDR2 are MNHEY and SVGAGI. This CDR3 is built from 13 residues. CDR3 coding DNA: TGTGCCTGTGAGGTGAGCGTCTCCTACGAGCAGTACTTC. It yields the protein CACEVSVSYEQYF.

The chain has TRBV27 and TRBJ1-5, with 9 positions matching TRBD1. The germline gives CDR1 MNHEY, CDR2 SMNVEV (reference sequence). The CDR3 spans 16 residues. V was pared by 1 base and J by 4 bases, with 5 bases of the junction left unmatched. The CDR3 spells CASSLYGQGRNQPQHF. The CDR3 DNA sequence: TGTGCCAGCAGTTTATACGGACAGGGGAGAAATCAGCCCCAGCATTTT.

This chain uses TRBV30 with TRBJ1-4, with 9 bases lining up with TRBD1. V shed 5 bases and J 5 bases; nucleotides not matched to a gene: 6. Germline V lookup: CDR1 GTSNPN, CDR2 SVGIG (reference sequence). The CDR3 length is 14 residues. CDR3 amino acids: CAWDGTGRNEKLFF. Written as DNA, the CDR3 is TGTGCCTGGGATGGGACAGGGCGGAATGAAAAACTGTTTTTT. Together with reference TRBV30 and TRBJ1-4, the CDR3 gives the full variable domain: SQTIHQWPATLVQPVGSPLSLECTVEGTSNPNLYWYRQAAGRGLQLLFYSVGIGQISSEVPQNLSASRPQDRQFILSSKKLLLSDSGFYLCAWDGTGRNEKLFFGSGTQLSVL.

This chain links TRBV24-1 with TRBJ2-2, with 7 bases aligning to TRBD2. Trimming at V came to 4 bases and at J to 4 bases, leaving 11 bases not matched to a gene. There are 17 residues in the CDR3. CDR1 and CDR2 from the germline V gene are KGHDR and SFDVKD. The CDR3 DNA reads TGTGCCACCAGTGACACCGTTACTAGCGTAGTCACCGGGGAGCTGTTTTTT. This codes for CATSDTVTSVVTGELFF.

The chain has TRBV12-1 and TRBJ1-2; the listed D gene, TRBD1, was not tested against the DNA. TRBV12-1 is annotated as a pseudogene. The CDR3 is made up of 14 amino acids. The CDR3 here is CASSPDRVVYGYTF. The CDR3 DNA follows: TGTGCCAGCAGCCCGGACAGGGTAGTCTATGGCTACACCTTC.

This chain connects TRBV18 to TRBJ1-6, with TRBD1 matching 8 bases. The CDR3 loop spans 15 amino acids. Germline V gives CDR1 KGHSH, CDR2 LQKENI. The trim removed 6 bases at V and 6 bases at J, leaving 7 bases unmatched. The CDR3 loop is CASSGGQEVNSPLHF. DNA for the CDR3: TGTGCCAGCTCGGGGGGACAGGAGGTTAATTCACCCCTCCACTTT. The whole variable domain, remainder taken from reference TRBV18 and TRBJ1-6, is NAGVMQNPRHLVRRRGQEARLRCSPMKGHSHVYWYRQLPEEGLKFMVYLQKENIIDESGMPKERFSAEFPKEGPSILRIQQVVRGDSAAYFCASSGGQEVNSPLHFGNGTRLTVT.

The V gene is TRBV3-1 (or the pseudogene TRBV3-2), the J gene TRBJ2-6; TRBD1 matches at 8 bases. The CDR3 extends over 17 amino acids. Trimming cost V 6 bases and J 2 bases; bases outside gene matches: 9. Germline V gene sequence: CDR1 LGHDT, CDR2 YNNKEL (reference sequence). The CDR3 DNA sequence: TGTGCCAGCAGACACCGACAGGGGATCGCTGGGGCCAACGTCCTGACTTTC. Translating it yields CASRHRQGIAGANVLTF.

The chain carries TRBV27 and TRBJ2-4; 7 bases match TRBD2. Trimming cost V 6 bases and J 1 base; bases outside gene matches: 9. This CDR3 comprises 16 residues. Germline V gene lookup returns CDR1 MNHEY and CDR2 SMNVEV (reference sequence). The CDR3 loop is CASRNGGTRAKNIQYF. CDR3 bases: TGTGCCAGCAGAAACGGGGGGACGAGGGCCAAAAACATTCAGTACTTC.

V is TRBV9 and J is TRBJ1-3; 10 bases fit TRBD1. V trimming: 2 bases; J trimming: 8 bases; junction bases outside the gene matches: 16. CDR1 SGDLS and CDR2 YYNGEE come from the germline V gene. This CDR3 spans 18 amino acids. CDR3 amino acids: CASSVGTGAFLALDTIYF. In DNA form, the CDR3 reads TGTGCCAGCAGCGTCGGGACAGGGGCTTTCCTCGCTCTAGACACCATATATTTT.